These 20 T cell receptor beta chains came from one sample sequenced in a study of T cell repertoires in cytomegalovirus infection. What these receptors recognize is not known. TCRdb re-called the reads through MiXCR, storing one row per CDR3 protein. The repertoire includes 750,000 to 900,000 distinct CDR3 sequences, just under 30% of them detected once, and about 12% sits in the top ten. The sequencing here drew on cultured CD8+ T cells from PBMCs, taken from culture after CMV antigen stimulation. The receptors derive from a human donor in good health (CMV status not recorded). Some clones in this sample may be carry-over from other donors' samples.

The chain recombines TRBV6-6 with TRBJ2-7, with 8 bases lining up with TRBD2. With 7 bases clipped from V and 1 base from J, the junction kept 12 bases outside the gene matches. The CDR3 length is 16 residues. Germline V gene data show CDR1 as MNHNY and CDR2 as SVGAGI (reference sequence). The CDR3 DNA follows: TGTGCCAGCAACCGTCCCGGGACTAGGGTTTCCTACGAGCAGTACTTC. Translation: CASNRPGTRVSYEQYF.

This chain uses TRBV7-6 with TRBJ2-5; 10 bases are a match to TRBD2. This CDR3 is built from 15 residues. The V gene's germline CDR1 is SGHVS and CDR2 FNYEAQ. J lost 5 bases, V lost 2 bases, and 5 bases had no gene match. The DNA of the CDR3 is TGTGCCAGCAGCTTAATTGGACTAGCGGACGAGACCCAGTACTTC. This encodes CASSLIGLADETQYF. The complete variable domain, with remaining parts taken from reference TRBV7-6 and TRBJ2-5, reads GAGVSQSPRYKVTKRGQDVALRCDPISGHVSLYWYRQALGQGPEFLTYFNYEAQQDKSGLPNDRFSAERPEGSISTLTIQRTEQRDSAMYRCASSLIGLADETQYFGPGTRLLVL.

The genes are TRBV19 and TRBJ2-3, with TRBD2 matching over 14 bases. The V and J ends lost 7 bases and 5 bases, in that order; junction bases with no gene match: 2. The length of the CDR3 is 14 residues. Per the germline V gene, CDR1 is LNHDA and CDR2 is SQIVND (reference sequence). The CDR3 loop reads CASTGLAGEDTQYF. The CDR3 DNA reads as TGTGCCAGTACGGGACTAGCGGGGGAAGATACGCAGTATTTT.

The CDR3 coding sequence is TGTGCCAGCAGCGACCGGCTCGAAAAACTGTTTTTT. This gives the protein CASSDRLEKLFF. The V gene is TRBV6-1, the J gene TRBJ1-4; D remains unclear. The CDR3 covers 12 residues. CDR1 and CDR2 (germline): MNHNS, SASEGT. Trimming took 6 bases from V and 8 from J, leaving 10 bases between them.

This clonotype was detected only a few times. The genes are TRBV11-3 and TRBJ1-2, with 8 bases aligning to TRBD1. CDR3 length: 13 residues. Germline V lookup: CDR1 SGHNT, CDR2 YENEEA. V lost 5 bases and J lost 8; bases outside the gene matches: 7. The CDR3 sequence: CASSQGTGEGYTF. As DNA, the CDR3 is TGTGCCAGCAGCCAAGGGACAGGTGAGGGCTACACCTTC. Looking up the rest from reference TRBV11-3 and TRBJ1-2 gives the full variable domain: EAGVVQSPRYKIIEKKQPVAFWCNPISGHNTLYWYLQNLGQGPELLIRYENEEAVDDSQLPKDRFSAERLKGVDSTLKIQPAELGDSAVYLCASSQGTGEGYTFGSGTRLTVV.

This clonotype showed up many times. The V gene is TRBV6-2 or TRBV6-3, the J gene TRBJ1-2; possible D gene TRBD1, 5 bases. The CDR3 has 16 residues. Germline loops: CDR1 MNHEY, CDR2 SVGEGT. V shed 2 bases and J shed 1 base, with 14 bases lying between them. CDR3 bases: TGTGCCAGCAGTTACGATAAGGGACGGGGTAACTATGGCTACACCTTC. Translated: CASSYDKGRGNYGYTF.

The chain is built from TRBV19 and TRBJ2-2, with TRBD2 matching 13 bases. CDR3 length: 20 residues. The V and J ends lost 2 bases and 5 bases, in that order; junction bases with no gene match: 14. Germline values: CDR1 LNHDA, CDR2 SQIVND (reference sequence). The CDR3 region has the DNA TGTGCCAGTAGTATAAACATCCGACTAGCGGGGGGCTCCCGGACCGGGGAGCTGTTTTTT. Amino acid sequence: CASSINIRLAGGSRTGELFF.

The chain has TRBV10-3 and TRBJ1-2; D not resolved. Germline loops: CDR1 ENHRY, CDR2 SYGVKD. The CDR3 covers 16 residues. Trimming shortened V by 3 bases and J by 3 bases, and 17 bases separated the two germline ends. Here the CDR3 reads CAISELAGRPDYGYTF. CDR3 sequence (DNA): TGTGCCATCAGTGAACTGGCTGGCCGACCAGACTATGGCTACACCTTC.

The V and J genes are TRBV7-9 and TRBJ2-1; 8 bases line up with TRBD1. Germline-derived CDR1 and CDR2 are SEHNR and FQNEAQ (reference sequence). Trimming at V came to 6 bases and at J to 5 bases, leaving 9 bases not matched to a gene. There are 15 residues in the CDR3. In nucleotides, the CDR3 is TGTGCCAGCAGACGTCCCGGGACAGGCGACAATGAGCAGTTCTTC. It is translated as CASRRPGTGDNEQFF.

This clonotype was counted a few times. This chain's CDR3 is CASQGEENEKLFF. DNA of the CDR3: TGCGCCAGCCAGGGTGAAGAGAATGAAAAACTGTTTTTT. The gene calls are TRBV4-1 and TRBJ1-4, with D possibly being TRBD1 (5 bases). The CDR3 is 13 amino acids. The V gene's germline CDR1 is MGHRA and CDR2 YSYEKL. V lost 8 bases to trimming and J lost 5 bases, with 12 bases between them.

This clonotype has a handful of counts. The junction differs from germline at one of its ends, possibly a read error. The chain has TRBV28 and TRBJ2-5; TRBD2 matches at 8 bases. The CDR3 contains 17 residues. Germline CDR1 reads MDHEN; CDR2 reads SYDVKM. The CDR3 region is CASSLSPGGGIRETQYF. The DNA for the CDR3 is TGTGCCAGCAGCTTATCCCCCGGCGGGGGGATAAGGGAGACCCAGTACTTC.

This clonotype was observed a handful of times. The rearrangement joins TRBV7-6 to TRBJ2-3; the D gene could be TRBD1 or TRBD2 (6 bases each). The CDR3 is 16 amino acids. V was cut by 4 bases and J by 4 bases, with 18 bases left in between. The germline V gene has CDR1 SGHVS and CDR2 FNYEAQ. This CDR3 is CASSSNGGHPPDTQYF. The CDR3 DNA sequence: TGTGCCAGCAGCTCTAACGGGGGCCACCCTCCAGATACGCAGTATTTT.

This clonotype has just a few counts. The rearrangement joins TRBV27 to TRBJ1-1; D is perhaps TRBD1 (6 bases). V lost 6 bases and J 4 bases, leaving 15 bases between the germline ends. The CDR3 is 14 amino acids. Germline-derived CDR1 and CDR2 are MNHEY and SMNVEV (reference sequence). CDR3 loop: CASSYQTGFTEAFF. As DNA, the CDR3 is TGTGCCAGCAGCTATCAAACAGGGTTCACTGAAGCTTTCTTT.

The V call is TRBV27, the J call TRBJ2-2; 8 bases are a match to TRBD2. This CDR3 is 15 amino acids long. CDR1 is MNHEY, CDR2 SMNVEV, per germline (reference sequence). The ends lost 8 bases at V and 6 bases at J; junction bases unmatched: 11. This CDR3 reads CASLSDAGGSGELFF. The CDR3 bases are TGTGCCAGCTTATCGGACGCGGGGGGCTCCGGGGAGCTGTTTTTT.

The gene calls are TRBV20-1 and TRBJ2-7, with D tentatively TRBD2 (5 bases). The CDR3 length is 16 residues. Germline V CDR1 and CDR2: DFQATT, SNEGSKA (reference sequence). Between the trimmed V and J ends, which lost 3 bases and 4 bases, there was a span of 22 bases. CDR3 sequence reads: CSARAPLGSSGYEQYV. CDR3 sequence (DNA): TGCAGTGCTAGGGCCCCCCTGGGCAGCTCGGGGTACGAGCAGTACGTC.

The rearrangement uses TRBV28 and TRBJ2-5; D is perhaps TRBD1 (7 bases). Trimming shortened V by 5 bases and J by 5 bases, and 15 bases separated the two germline ends. Germline loops: CDR1 MDHEN, CDR2 SYDVKM. The CDR3 contains 14 residues. The CDR3 spells CASSPQGRWETQYF. As DNA, the CDR3 is TGTGCCAGCAGTCCACAGGGGAGGTGGGAGACCCAGTACTTC.

In this sample, this clonotype turned up a few times. This chain joins TRBV4-1 and TRBJ2-7, with 9 bases matching TRBD1. V was clipped by 4 bases and J by 3 bases; unmatched bases: 4. The CDR3 has 14 residues. Germline V gives CDR1 MGHRA, CDR2 YSYEKL. The DNA for the CDR3 is TGCGCCAGCAGCCTCCGGGACAGGGACTACGAGCAGTACTTC. This encodes CASSLRDRDYEQYF.

The chain has TRBV19 and TRBJ2-2; the D is unclear. V was clipped by 3 bases and J by 4 bases, with 12 bases between them. Germline CDR1 and CDR2: LNHDA and SQIVND (reference sequence). The CDR3 is 15 amino acids. The CDR3 region has the DNA TGTGCCAGTAGTATGATTCAACATGTCACCGGGGAGCTGTTTTTT. It encodes CASSMIQHVTGELFF. The full variable domain, its missing parts supplied by reference TRBV19 and TRBJ2-2, is DGGITQSPKYLFRKEGQNVTLSCEQNLNHDAMYWYRQDPGQGLRLIYYSQIVNDFQKGDIAEGYSVSREKKESFPLTVTSAQKNPTAFYLCASSMIQHVTGELFFGEGSRLTVL.

This clonotype occurred a few times. The V gene is TRBV19, the J gene TRBJ1-5, with D possibly being TRBD1 (5 bases). This CDR3 is built from 14 residues. Deletions cut 5 bases from V and 7 bases from J, with 15 bases between. CDR1 is LNHDA and CDR2 is SQIVND in the germline V gene (reference sequence). The CDR3 DNA sequence: TGTGCCAGTAGTCCCCGGGACCCTCGGCAGCCCCAGCATTTT. Protein sequence: CASSPRDPRQPQHF.

This clonotype showed up many times. J is TRBJ1-5 and V is TRBV7-9; the D is unclear. V lost 6 bases to trimming and J lost 2 bases, with 11 bases between them. This CDR3 is 14 amino acids long. Germline loops: CDR1 SEHNR, CDR2 FQNEAQ (reference sequence). The CDR3 region is CASSLGVGNQPQHF. The CDR3 DNA reads TGTGCCAGCAGTCTCGGGGTGGGCAATCAGCCCCAGCATTTT.